This TCR beta chain was profiled in a study of shared clonotypes between healthy human individuals. A remark on this clone: Its antigen is not known.

The study's findings and limits: Non-shared clonotypes had lower generation probabilities than those shared by all four donors.

TCRdb keeps only in-frame clones here, not all; method: immunoSEQ multiplex PCR. The sample has some 2.4 million clones, 93% seen once. Trimming removed 0 bases from V and 3 bases from J; junction bases left unmatched: 3. The CDR3 sequence is 16 residues long. Germline-derived CDR1 and CDR2 are SGHVS and FNYEAQ. The origin of this receptor is a young man in good health. Some clones in this sample may be carry-over from other donors' samples. The sequencing sample was made of naive CD4+ T cells from PBMCs. Specified subset: CD45RA+ positively selected. This chain links TRBV7-6 with TRBJ2-2; 8 nucleotides agree with TRBD2. CDR3 bases: TGTGCCAGCAGCTTAGCGGAGCGGGGGTACACCGGGGAGCTGTTTTTT. It codes for CASSLAERGYTGELFF.